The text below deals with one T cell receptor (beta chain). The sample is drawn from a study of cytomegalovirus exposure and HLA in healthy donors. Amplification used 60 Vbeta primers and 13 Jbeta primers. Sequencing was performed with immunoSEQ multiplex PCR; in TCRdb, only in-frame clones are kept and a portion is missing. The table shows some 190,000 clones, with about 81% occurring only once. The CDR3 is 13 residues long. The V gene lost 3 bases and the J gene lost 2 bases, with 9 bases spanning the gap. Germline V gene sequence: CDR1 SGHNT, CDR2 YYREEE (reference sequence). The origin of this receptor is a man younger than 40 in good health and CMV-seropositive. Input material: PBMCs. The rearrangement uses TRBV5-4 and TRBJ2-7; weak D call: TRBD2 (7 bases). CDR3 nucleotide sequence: TGTGCCAGCAGCTGGGGGGGGCCCTACGAGCAGTACTTC. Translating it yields CASSWGGPYEQYF. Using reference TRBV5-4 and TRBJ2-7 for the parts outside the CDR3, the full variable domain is ETGVTQSPTHLIKTRGQQVTLRCSSQSGHNTVSWYQQALGQGPQFIFQYYREEENGRGNFPPRFSGLQFPNYSSELNVNALELDDSALYLCASSWGGPYEQYFGPGTRLTVT.